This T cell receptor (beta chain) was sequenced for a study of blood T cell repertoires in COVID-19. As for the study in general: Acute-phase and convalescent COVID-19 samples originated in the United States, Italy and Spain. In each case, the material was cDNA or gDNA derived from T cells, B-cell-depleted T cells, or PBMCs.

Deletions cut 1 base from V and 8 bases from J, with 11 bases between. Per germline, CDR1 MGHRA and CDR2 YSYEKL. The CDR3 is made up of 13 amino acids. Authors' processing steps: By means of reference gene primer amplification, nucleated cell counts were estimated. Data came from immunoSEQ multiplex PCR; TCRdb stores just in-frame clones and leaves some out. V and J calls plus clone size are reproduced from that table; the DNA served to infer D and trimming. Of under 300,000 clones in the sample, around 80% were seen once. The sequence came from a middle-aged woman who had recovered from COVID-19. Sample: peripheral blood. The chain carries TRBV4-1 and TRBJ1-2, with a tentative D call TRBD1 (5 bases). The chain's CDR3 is CASSQGGGWGYTF. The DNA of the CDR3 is TGCGCCAGCAGCCAAGGCGGGGGATGGGGCTACACCTTC.